Following are 9 T cell receptor beta chains from one sample sequenced in a study of identical twins. TCRdb reprocessed the 5' RACE reads via MiXCR and lists one record per CDR3 protein. The sample records 1.5 million to 2 million distinct CDR3 sequences, roughly 35% being singletons. Material: cord blood. Every receptor here comes from a newborn girl in good health.

The chain carries TRBV7-2 and TRBJ2-1; 9 nucleotides agree with TRBD1. The last part of the DNA fits TRBJ2-7 better; the J call may be wrong. The CDR3 has 15 residues. The V gene's germline CDR1 is SGHTA and CDR2 FQGNSA. The CDR3 DNA sequence: TGTGCCAGCACCAAAACAGGGGGCTCCTACAATGAGCAGTACTTC. Protein: CASTKTGGSYNEQYF.

This clonotype was recorded at least ten times. The V call is TRBV2, the J call TRBJ2-1, with 11 nucleotides matching TRBD2. The CDR3 covers 15 residues. With V trimmed by 5 bases and J by 3 bases, 3 bases remained unmatched. Germline lookup yields CDR1 SNHLY and CDR2 FYNNEI. CDR3 DNA sequence: TGTGCCAGCAGTCCTAGCGGGGGGTTCTACAATGAGCAGTTCTTC. This sequence encodes CASSPSGGFYNEQFF.

This chain connects TRBV28 to TRBJ2-7; unclear D gene. V was clipped by 2 bases and J by 6 bases, with 8 bases between them. Germline CDR1 and CDR2: MDHEN and SYDVKM. CDR3 length: 12 residues. The CDR3 region is CASSLLVREQYF. The CDR3, as DNA: TGTGCCAGCAGTTTACTAGTACGCGAGCAGTACTTC.

The chain couples TRBV7-9 to TRBJ2-7; TRBD1 is a possible D gene (5 bases). CDR1 is SEHNR and CDR2 is FQNEAQ in the germline V gene (reference sequence). There are 14 residues in the CDR3. The V end was cut by 4 bases, the J end by 5 bases, with 15 bases between. CDR3 sequence (DNA): TGTGCCAGCAGCTCTTTATACAGGAGCCACGAGCAGTACTTC. Its translation is CASSSLYRSHEQYF.

The rearrangement joins TRBV6-2 or TRBV6-3 to TRBJ2-7; the match to TRBD2 covers 16 bases. The length of the CDR3 is 18 residues. V dropped 6 bases and J dropped 0; count of bases not matched to a gene: 8. CDR1 is MNHEY, CDR2 SVGEGT, per germline. DNA of the CDR3: TGTGCCAGCAGCCCGGGACTAGCGGGAGGGCGAGGCTCCTACGAGCAGTACTTC. Translating gives CASSPGLAGGRGSYEQYF.

This CDR3 is CASSSPGQLGEQYF. The CDR3, as DNA: TGTGCCAGCAGTTCGCCGGGTCAACTGGGGGAGCAGTACTTC. The chain uses TRBV6-5 and TRBJ2-5, with D possibly being TRBD1 or TRBD2 (5 bases each). Per the germline V gene, CDR1 is MNHEY and CDR2 is SVGAGI. The CDR3 is made up of 14 amino acids. Trimming pared 4 bases from V and 11 bases from J, leaving 20 bases between.

This clonotype occurred many times. This chain connects TRBV10-3 to TRBJ2-7; 7 nucleotides line up with TRBD2. CDR1 and CDR2 (germline): ENHRY, SYGVKD. With 10 bases clipped from V and 3 bases from J, the junction kept 0 bases outside the gene matches. CDR3 length: 10 amino acids. CDR3 nucleotide sequence: TGTGCCAGGACTAGCTACGAGCAGTACTTC. As protein: CARTSYEQYF.

This clonotype was found a few times. V usage is TRBV28 and J usage is TRBJ2-1; D uncertain. From germline, CDR1 is MDHEN and CDR2 SYDVKM. The CDR3 is 13 residues long. V lost 5 bases, J lost 0 bases, and 5 bases lay in between. Written as DNA, the CDR3 is TGTGCCAGCAGTCCCCACTCCTACAATGAGCAGTTCTTC. This translates into CASSPHSYNEQFF.

The chain combines TRBV21-1 with TRBJ2-4; the table names TRBD1, a call not compared with the DNA. TRBV21-1 is flagged as a pseudogene. The CDR3 loop spans 16 amino acids. CDR3 region: CASSKILRERGNIQYF. CDR3 coding DNA: TGTGCCAGCAGCAAAATCCTCAGGGAAAGAGGAAACATTCAGTACTTC.